These T cell receptor beta chains were read from a single sample in a study of regulatory T cells in long-lasting Graves disease. TCRdb processed the multiplex PCR reads anew with MiXCR; each CDR3 protein has one entry. The table lists fewer than 400,000 distinct CDR3 sequences, 18% of them singletons. Specimen: peripheral blood mononuclear cells (PBMCs), collected at new diagnosis, from a patient treated with antithyroid drugs. These receptors all come from a female donor with Graves disease. The CDR3 runs from the conserved cysteine through the conserved F or W. Each record gives: V gene, clone size, J gene, D gene, CDR3 DNA, CDR3 protein. D genes are given only for firm matches. The size field is filled for only some rows; it gives once, few, many or a size class.

TRBV19	many	TRBJ2-3	.	TGTGCCAGTAGTATTGGTATCCATTTCACAGATACGCAGTATTTT	CASSIGIHFTDTQYF
TRBV9	few	TRBJ2-1	.	TGTGCCAGCAGCGTAGGCGGGTGGGGCAATGAGCAGTTCTTC	CASSVGGWGNEQFF
TRBV19	many	TRBJ2-1	TRBD1	TGTGCCAGTAGTATAGACGGGACAGGGAAACAGTTCTTC	CASSIDGTGKQFF
TRBV30	many	TRBJ1-2	.	TGTGCCTCCTCTGACAGTAACTATGGCTACACCTTC	CASSDSNYGYTF
TRBV30	many	TRBJ2-5	TRBD1	TGTGCCTGGAGTCGACAGGGATTGGAAGAGACCCAGTACTTC	CAWSRQGLEETQYF
TRBV2	many	TRBJ2-3	.	TGTGCCAGCAGAATAAGCACAGATACGCAGTATTTT	CASRISTDTQYF
TRBV12-3/TRBV12-4	many	TRBJ1-6	TRBD1	TGTGCCAGCAGAGCCGGGACAGATAATTCACCCCTCCACTTT	CASRAGTDNSPLHF
TRBV12-3/TRBV12-4	many	TRBJ2-3	TRBD1	TGTGCCAGCAGCGGCCGGGACAGGGTCGTCGCAGATACGCAGTATTTT	CASSGRDRVVADTQYF
TRBV6-2/TRBV6-3	many	TRBJ1-2	.	TGTGCCAGCAGTTATGGACGTGGGTCTAACTATGGCTACACCTTC	CASSYGRGSNYGYTF
TRBV2	many	TRBJ2-7	.	TGTGCCAGCAGTGAAGCGGGGACGAAGCCTGGCTACGAGCAGTACTTC	CASSEAGTKPGYEQYF
TRBV18	many	TRBJ2-1	TRBD2	TGTGCCAGCTCACCCAGGACTAGGGCGTACAATGAGCAGTTCTTC	CASSPRTRAYNEQFF
TRBV6-1	many	TRBJ1-4	TRBD1	TGTGCCAGCACCGGGACAGTTGCAACTAATGAAAAACTGTTTTTT	CASTGTVATNEKLFF
TRBV2	many	TRBJ1-5	TRBD1	TGTGCCAGCAGCGGGGGACAGGGGGCTGGTCAGCCCCAGCATTTT	CASSGGQGAGQPQHF
TRBV20-1	.	TRBJ2-6	.	TGCAGTGCTAGAACCGGGACCAACGTCCTGACTTTC	CSARTGTNVLTF
TRBV28	many	TRBJ1-5	.	TGTGCCAGCAGTTCCCCACCCCAGGGGCCCTATAGCAATCAGCCCCAGCATTTT	CASSSPPQGPYSNQPQHF
TRBV29-1	.	TRBJ1-1	.	TGCAGCGTTGAGGCCCTCAGAGTATCGGAAGCTTTCTTT	CSVEALRVSEAFF
TRBV12-3/TRBV12-4	many	TRBJ2-2	TRBD2	TGTGCCAGCAGTATCCTGACTAGCGGGAGGACCGGGGAGCTGTTTTTT	CASSILTSGRTGELFF
TRBV28	many	TRBJ2-7	TRBD1	TGTGCCAGCAGTTTAGGGCAGGGGGCTACCTACGAGCAGTACTTC	CASSLGQGATYEQYF
TRBV29-1	.	TRBJ1-3	TRBD1	TGCAGCGTCTGGGACAGTCCGGCTGGAAACACCATATATTTT	CSVWDSPAGNTIYF
TRBV6-1	many	TRBJ1-2	.	TGTGCCAGCAGTCTCTCCAGGTTAGGGGGCTATGGCTACACCTTC	CASSLSRLGGYGYTF
TRBV6-2/TRBV6-3	many	TRBJ2-7	.	TGTGCCAGCAGTTACTCGTACAGGGAAATCAACTGGGCCTACGAGCAGTACTTC	CASSYSYREINWAYEQYF
TRBV20-1	many	TRBJ1-5	.	TGCAGTGCTAGCGGACAATCTGGGCTCCAGCATTTT	CSASGQSGLQHF
TRBV19	many	TRBJ1-1	.	TGTGCCAGTAGGTATCCAAGGGACGGACGGGCTGAAGCTTTCTTT	CASRYPRDGRAEAFF
TRBV7-8	many	TRBJ1-2	.	TGTGCCAGCAGCTTAGATTGGGCAGGTTCGGGCTACACCTTC	CASSLDWAGSGYTF
TRBV6-9	many	TRBJ2-5	.	TGTGCCAGCAGTTCCCCCCGAGTGGGAGAGACCCAGTACTTC	CASSSPRVGETQYF
TRBV28	few	TRBJ1-5	.	TGTGCCAGCAGTTTAGGGAGGGGGGGGAATCAGCCCCAGCATTTT	CASSLGRGGNQPQHF
TRBV5-1	many	TRBJ1-2	.	TGCGCCAGCAGCTTGGAGCCAGGGCCATATGGGAATTATGGCTACACCTTC	CASSLEPGPYGNYGYTF
TRBV19	.	TRBJ1-3	TRBD1	TGTGCCAGTAGTCTCGGACAGGACTCTGGAAACACCATATATTTT	CASSLGQDSGNTIYF
TRBV20-1	.	TRBJ1-2	TRBD1	TGCAGTGCGAATCCGGGACAGGGACCCTATGGCTACACCTTC	CSANPGQGPYGYTF
TRBV6-1	many	TRBJ2-2	.	TGTGCCAGCAGTCCTATAGCGGAGGGCTCTGGCGGGGAGCTGTTTTTT	CASSPIAEGSGGELFF
TRBV28	many	TRBJ1-2	.	TGTGCCAGCCTTGCAGGGCCTGATGGCTACACCTTC	CASLAGPDGYTF
TRBV27	many	TRBJ1-6	TRBD1	TGTGCCAGCAGTTTAGGGACAGGGTATGGTTCACCCCTCCACTTT	CASSLGTGYGSPLHF
TRBV11-3	.	TRBJ1-1	.	TGTGCCAGCAGCCCCACGTCGGGGGCGGACACTGAAGCTTTCTTT	CASSPTSGADTEAFF
TRBV13	many	TRBJ1-5	.	TGTGCCAGCAGCTGCCGGGAAGGTCGGGTGGTGATGGGCAATCAGCCCCAGCATTTT	CASSCREGRVVMGNQPQHF
TRBV5-6	.	TRBJ1-6	.	TGTGCCAGCGTGAATTCACCCCTCCACTTT	CASVNSPLHF
TRBV28	many	TRBJ2-1	TRBD1	TGTGCCAGCAGTTTCGCGGGTAGGGGGCTGGGCAATGAGCAGTTCTTC	CASSFAGRGLGNEQFF
TRBV3-1	many	TRBJ2-5	.	TGTGCCAGCAGGCGTTGGAGGGGGCAGGGTCAAGAGACCCAGTACTTC	CASRRWRGQGQETQYF
TRBV7-9	.	TRBJ1-1	.	TGTGCCAGCAGCTTAGGCGAGGGGGATAGGATGAACACTGAAGCTTTCTTT	CASSLGEGDRMNTEAFF
TRBV12-3/TRBV12-4	many	TRBJ2-3	.	TGTGCCTCTAAGGGGTGGGATACGCAGTATTTT	CASKGWDTQYF
TRBV5-1	many	TRBJ2-3	.	TGCGCCAGCAGTAGTGAGGCAGATACGCAGTATTTT	CASSSEADTQYF
TRBV5-6	.	TRBJ2-7	.	TGTGCCAGCAGCCCATGGACAGCTATCTACGAGCAGTACTTC	CASSPWTAIYEQYF
TRBV7-9	.	TRBJ2-1	.	TGTGCCAGCAGCTTAGATCAGGGTCTTGAGCAGTTCTTC	CASSLDQGLEQFF
TRBV24-1	many	TRBJ2-5	.	TGTGCCACCAGTGAGACAACTCAAGAGACCCAGTACTTC	CATSETTQETQYF
TRBV9	few	TRBJ2-1	TRBD2	TGTGCCAGCAGCGATTATAGCGGGAGACCCGGGAGAGATCGAAATGAGCAGTTCTTC	CASSDYSGRPGRDRNEQFF